These 28 T cell receptor beta chains were all obtained from the same sample, sequenced in a study of blood T cell repertoires in COVID-19. Clones were sequenced by immunoSEQ multiplex PCR, and TCRdb holds only the in-frame ones, with some missing. The sample carries 150,000 to 200,000 clones, around four fifths recorded once. The sample taken for sequencing was PBMCs or T cells enriched from blood (not recorded which). The source is a woman aged 55-70 years who had recovered from COVID-19.

This clone was seen just once. V is TRBV6-4 and J is TRBJ2-1; 12 bases are shared with TRBD2. With 4 bases clipped from V and 2 bases from J, the junction kept 6 bases outside the gene matches. This CDR3 contains 17 residues. CDR1 is MRHNA, CDR2 SNTAGT, per germline. As DNA, the CDR3 is TGTGCCAGCAGTGTCCTAGCGGGGGGGTTTACCTACAATGAGCAGTTCTTC. Translating it yields CASSVLAGGFTYNEQFF.

The chain joins TRBV28 to TRBJ1-3, with 9 bases aligning to TRBD1. Germline trimming cut 3 bases from V and 0 bases from J; bases unmatched to any gene: 3. The CDR3 has 16 residues. Per germline, CDR1 MDHEN and CDR2 SYDVKM. In DNA form, the CDR3 reads TGTGCCAGCAGTTTGGGGACAGGGCTCTCTGGAAACACCATATATTTT. It is translated as CASSLGTGLSGNTIYF.

The chain uses TRBV5-1 and TRBJ1-5; no definite D call. The germline gives CDR1 SGHRS, CDR2 YFSETQ. The CDR3 length is 14 residues. Trimming took off 0 bases at V and 7 bases at J, with 11 bases between the two ends. This CDR3 is CASSLDGVGQPQHF. The CDR3 DNA reads TGCGCCAGCAGCTTGGACGGGGTGGGCCAGCCCCAGCATTTT.

CDR3 protein: CASKEGRGDEKLFF. Written as DNA, the CDR3 is TGCGCCAGCAAGGAGGGCAGGGGGGACGAAAAACTGTTTTTT. The V call is TRBV5-1, the J call TRBJ1-4, with TRBD1 identical over 7 bases. This CDR3 is 14 amino acids long. V gave up 6 bases and J gave up 8 bases; unmatched junction bases: 10. Per germline, CDR1 SGHRS and CDR2 YFSETQ.

This chain links TRBV5-1 with TRBJ2-1; the match to TRBD2 covers 8 bases. CDR3 length equals 17 residues. J gave up 2 bases and V 4 bases, and 11 bases lay outside the gene matches. Germline CDR1 reads SGHRS; CDR2 reads YFSETQ. The CDR3 spells CASSPGRNSGTYNEQFF. In nucleotides, the CDR3 is TGCGCCAGCAGCCCCGGGCGGAATAGCGGGACCTACAATGAGCAGTTCTTC.

The chain is built from TRBV10-3 and TRBJ2-1, with a weak D call TRBD2 (7 bases). CDR3 length equals 16 residues. Trimming stripped 8 bases from V and 2 bases from J, with 19 bases between. Germline-derived CDR1 and CDR2 are ENHRY and SYGVKD. The CDR3 here is CAIGRSGRGTYNEQFF. In DNA, the CDR3 is TGTGCCATCGGACGGAGTGGGAGGGGGACCTACAATGAGCAGTTCTTC.

The chain employs TRBV18 and TRBJ2-1; D unclear. The CDR3 runs to 16 residues. With 6 bases removed from V and 4 bases from J, the gap between germline ends came to 19 bases. Germline CDR1 KGHSH, CDR2 LQKENI. The CDR3 DNA sequence: TGTGCCAGCTCGAGGTCTGCCCAATCCCCTTACAATGAGCAGTTCTTC. Its protein product is CASSRSAQSPYNEQFF.

The J gene is TRBJ2-3, the V gene TRBV3-1 (or the pseudogene TRBV3-2); 12 nucleotides agree with TRBD2. Unmatched junction bases numbered 7, after V lost 5 bases and J lost 4 bases. CDR1 is LGHDT, CDR2 YNNKEL, per germline (reference sequence). The length of the CDR3 is 16 residues. The CDR3 bases are TGTGCCAGCAGCTCGTGGACTAGCGGGACGGCAGATACGCAGTATTTT. Amino acid sequence: CASSSWTSGTADTQYF.

This sequence joins TRBV15 and TRBJ1-2; D not resolved. The CDR3 has 11 amino acids. V gave up 5 bases and J gave up 5 bases, with 6 bases separating them. CDR1 is LNHNV, CDR2 YYDKDF, per germline (reference sequence). The CDR3 spells CATSGRYGYTF. CDR3 in DNA: TGTGCCACCAGCGGGAGATATGGCTACACCTTC.

The rearrangement uses TRBV7-6 and TRBJ2-1, with TRBD2 matching 16 bases. V lost 1 base and J lost 8; bases outside the gene matches: 14. Germline V lookup: CDR1 SGHVS, CDR2 FNYEAQ. This CDR3 is built from 20 residues. CDR3 sequence reads: CASSLGVGTSGGAYEHEQFF. As DNA, the CDR3 is TGTGCCAGCAGCTTAGGAGTGGGGACTAGCGGGGGGGCCTATGAACATGAGCAGTTCTTC.

The V call is TRBV10-3, the J call TRBJ1-6, with a weak D call TRBD1 (5 bases). There are 13 residues in the CDR3. Between the trimmed V and J ends, which lost 7 bases and 6 bases, there was a span of 10 bases. Germline CDR1 and CDR2: ENHRY and SYGVKD. The CDR3 loop reads CAINGDSNSPLHF. CDR3 DNA sequence: TGTGCCATCAATGGCGACAGTAATTCACCCCTCCACTTT.

V usage is TRBV12-3 or TRBV12-4 and J usage is TRBJ1-1; D gene unclear. The CDR3 sequence is 13 residues long. V was clipped by 6 bases and J by 1 base, with 9 bases between them. The CDR3 sequence: CASSLGENTEAFF. CDR3 bases: TGTGCCAGCAGCCTCGGGGAGAACACTGAAGCTTTCTTT.

The table lists this clone with a count of one. V is TRBV11-1 and J is TRBJ1-4, with D possibly matching TRBD1 (5 bases). The CDR3 is 15 amino acids. Trimming shortened V by 5 bases and J by 3 bases, and 13 bases separated the two germline ends. Germline V lookup: CDR1 SGHAT, CDR2 FQDESV (reference sequence). CDR3 amino acids: CASSQPGLPNEKLFF. CDR3 coding DNA: TGTGCCAGCAGCCAACCGGGACTTCCTAATGAAAAACTGTTTTTT.

The chain joins TRBV25-1 to TRBJ1-4, with TRBD1 identical over 7 bases. CDR3 length equals 14 residues. Germline CDR1 and CDR2: MGHDK and SYGVNS. Trimming removed 6 bases from V and 5 bases from J; junction bases left unmatched: 6. The CDR3 DNA is TGTGCCAGCAGAGAGACAGGGCCAAATGAAAAACTGTTTTTT. As protein: CASRETGPNEKLFF.

The rearrangement uses TRBV27 and TRBJ1-4, with TRBD1 as a possible D gene (6 bases). CDR3 length: 14 amino acids. The V gene lost 3 bases and the J gene lost 8 bases, with 13 bases spanning the gap. The germline gives CDR1 MNHEY, CDR2 SMNVEV (reference sequence). This chain's CDR3 is CASSFLQGNEKLFF. The CDR3 DNA reads as TGTGCCAGCAGTTTTTTACAGGGTAACGAAAAACTGTTTTTT.

J is TRBJ2-2 and V is TRBV24-1; a possible D gene is TRBD1 (5 bases). The CDR3 length is 15 residues. The germline V gene encodes CDR1 KGHDR and CDR2 SFDVKD. The ends were cut back, 7 bases at V and 0 bases at J, with 11 bases in the middle. The DNA of the CDR3 is TGTGCCACCAGCTCAGGGTTCACGAACACCGGGGAGCTGTTTTTT. As protein: CATSSGFTNTGELFF.

The V gene is TRBV4-1, the J gene TRBJ1-4; no clear D gene. Per the germline V gene, CDR1 is MGHRA and CDR2 is YSYEKL. V was cut by 0 bases and J by 3 bases, with 14 bases left in between. The CDR3 extends over 17 amino acids. The CDR3 DNA is TGCGCCAGCAGCCAAGAGGGGTCGGGGAGGGCTAATGAAAAACTGTTTTTT. This codes for CASSQEGSGRANEKLFF.

The chain has TRBV19 and TRBJ2-1, with D tentatively TRBD2 (5 bases). The CDR3 extends over 12 amino acids. The germline V and J ends were trimmed by 3 bases and 8 bases, with 8 bases remaining between them. From germline, CDR1 is LNHDA and CDR2 SQIVND (reference sequence). The CDR3 here is CASSIFGDEQFF. The CDR3 bases are TGTGCCAGTAGTATTTTCGGGGATGAGCAGTTCTTC.

This chain uses TRBV3-1 (or the pseudogene TRBV3-2) with TRBJ1-2; 9 nucleotides match TRBD1. The CDR3 extends over 12 amino acids. Germline CDR1 is LGHDT and CDR2 is YNNKEL (reference sequence). V lost 8 bases, J lost 9 bases, and 7 bases stayed unmatched. The CDR3 region has the DNA TGTGCCAGCGCTAACAGGGGGCGCAGCTACACCTTC. Translation: CASANRGRSYTF.

V and J are TRBV6-5 and TRBJ2-7, with D maybe TRBD1 (7 bases). The ends were cut back, 2 bases at V and 2 bases at J, with 13 bases in the middle. This CDR3 spans 15 amino acids. Germline CDR1 and CDR2: MNHEY and SVGAGI. In DNA, the CDR3 is TGTGCCAGCAGTTACGCGGGACAGTCTCCCTACGAGCAGTACTTC. It yields the protein CASSYAGQSPYEQYF.

The chain joins TRBV6-5 to TRBJ1-1; 9 positions match TRBD1. Trimming at V came to 7 bases and at J to 1 base, leaving 7 bases not matched to a gene. This CDR3 has 15 residues. Germline values: CDR1 MNHEY, CDR2 SVGAGI. CDR3 in amino acids: CASTRDREWNTEAFF. The DNA for the CDR3 is TGTGCCAGCACCAGGGACAGGGAATGGAACACTGAAGCTTTCTTT.

V usage is TRBV18 and J usage is TRBJ1-1; D ambiguous. Trimming took 5 bases from V and 0 from J, leaving 7 bases between them. The CDR3 length is 13 residues. Germline V gene lookup returns CDR1 KGHSH and CDR2 LQKENI. CDR3 residues: CASSSSMNTEAFF. The CDR3 nucleotides read TGTGCCAGCTCATCTAGCATGAACACTGAAGCTTTCTTT.

The CDR3 nucleotides read TGTGCCAGTAGTATACAGGGGGCTGCCCAGCCCCAGCATTTT. Amino acids: CASSIQGAAQPQHF. The chain carries TRBV19 and TRBJ1-5, with 8 bases aligning to TRBD1. The CDR3 contains 14 residues. Losses at the gene ends were 2 bases for V and 7 bases for J; bases not matched to a gene: 4. CDR1 and CDR2 from the germline V gene are LNHDA and SQIVND (reference sequence).

The V gene is TRBV12-5, the J gene TRBJ2-1; no clear D. The V gene lost 5 bases and the J gene lost 12 bases, with 17 bases spanning the gap. Germline assignment: CDR1 LGHNT and CDR2 FRNRAP. CDR3 length equals 13 residues. DNA of the CDR3: TGTGCTAGTGGTCACCCTGAGGTTTCTGGGCAGTTCTTC. It encodes CASGHPEVSGQFF.

This sequence joins TRBV4-1 and TRBJ1-1, with 9 positions matching TRBD1. The ends lost 1 base at V and 1 base at J; junction bases unmatched: 10. The germline gives CDR1 MGHRA, CDR2 YSYEKL. CDR3 length: 18 residues. CDR3 amino acids: CASSQVKGQGPSNTEAFF. The CDR3 coding sequence is TGCGCCAGCAGCCAAGTGAAAGGACAGGGGCCCTCGAACACTGAAGCTTTCTTT.

The rearrangement uses TRBV7-6 and TRBJ1-1; D is perhaps TRBD1 (6 bases). The CDR3 is made up of 14 amino acids. V was trimmed by 5 bases and J by 2 bases, leaving 12 bases between them. Looked up from germline, CDR1 is SGHVS and CDR2 is FNYEAQ. The CDR3 loop reads CASSPRGSNTEAFF. The CDR3 nucleotides read TGTGCCAGCAGCCCGAGGGGGTCAAACACTGAAGCTTTCTTT.

The chain combines TRBV7-6 with TRBJ2-3, with 10 bases matching TRBD2. CDR1 is SGHVS, CDR2 FNYEAQ, per germline. Trimming took 5 bases from V and 2 from J; bases not matched to a gene: 7. CDR3 length: 16 residues. CDR3 in DNA: TGTGCCAGCAGCCCCCAACTAGCGGGGAACACAGATACGCAGTATTTT. Encoded protein: CASSPQLAGNTDTQYF.

The chain has TRBV3-1 (or the pseudogene TRBV3-2) and TRBJ1-5, with D maybe TRBD1 (5 bases). V was pared by 3 bases and J by 9 bases, with 18 bases between. Germline values: CDR1 LGHDT, CDR2 YNNKEL (reference sequence). The CDR3 consists of 15 residues. The CDR3 DNA is TGTGCCAGCAGCCAGGGGGAGGACCGTGAATGGCCCCAGCATTTT. This codes for CASSQGEDREWPQHF.